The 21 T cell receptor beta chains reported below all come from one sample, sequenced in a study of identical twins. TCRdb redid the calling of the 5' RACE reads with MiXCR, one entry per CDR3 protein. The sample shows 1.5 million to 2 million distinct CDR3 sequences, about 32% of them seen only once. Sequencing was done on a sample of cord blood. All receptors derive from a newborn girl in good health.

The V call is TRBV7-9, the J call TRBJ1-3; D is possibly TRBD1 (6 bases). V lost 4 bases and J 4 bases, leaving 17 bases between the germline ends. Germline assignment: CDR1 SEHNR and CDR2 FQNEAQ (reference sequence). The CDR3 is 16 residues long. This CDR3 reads CASSSRDTNGGNTIYF. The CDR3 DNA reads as TGTGCCAGCAGCTCTCGGGACACGAACGGGGGAAACACCATATATTTT.

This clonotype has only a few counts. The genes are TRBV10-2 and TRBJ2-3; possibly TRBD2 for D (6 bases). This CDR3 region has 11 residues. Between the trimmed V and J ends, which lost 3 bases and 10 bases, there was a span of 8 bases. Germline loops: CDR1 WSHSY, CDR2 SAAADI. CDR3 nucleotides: TGCGCCAGCAGTGACTGGGAGGCGCAGTATTTT. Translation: CASSDWEAQYF.

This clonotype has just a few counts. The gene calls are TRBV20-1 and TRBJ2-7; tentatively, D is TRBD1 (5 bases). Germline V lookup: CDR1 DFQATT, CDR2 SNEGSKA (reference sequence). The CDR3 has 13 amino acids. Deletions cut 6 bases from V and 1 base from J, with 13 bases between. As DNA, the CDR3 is TGCAGTGCCAATCAGGGTTCATCCTACGAGCAGTACTTC. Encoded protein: CSANQGSSYEQYF.

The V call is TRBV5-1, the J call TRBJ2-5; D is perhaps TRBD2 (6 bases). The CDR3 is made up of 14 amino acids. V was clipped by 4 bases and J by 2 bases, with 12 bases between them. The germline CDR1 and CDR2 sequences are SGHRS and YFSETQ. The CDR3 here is CASSPGGQQETQYF. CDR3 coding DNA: TGCGCCAGCAGCCCTGGAGGGCAGCAAGAGACCCAGTACTTC.

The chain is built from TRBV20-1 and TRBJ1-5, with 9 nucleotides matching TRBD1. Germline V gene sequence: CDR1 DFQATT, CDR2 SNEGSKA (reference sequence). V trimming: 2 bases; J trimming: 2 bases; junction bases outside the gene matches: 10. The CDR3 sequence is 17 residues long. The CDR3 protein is CSARNGVWDRGNQPQHF. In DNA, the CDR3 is TGCAGTGCTAGAAACGGTGTGTGGGACAGGGGCAATCAGCCCCAGCATTTT.

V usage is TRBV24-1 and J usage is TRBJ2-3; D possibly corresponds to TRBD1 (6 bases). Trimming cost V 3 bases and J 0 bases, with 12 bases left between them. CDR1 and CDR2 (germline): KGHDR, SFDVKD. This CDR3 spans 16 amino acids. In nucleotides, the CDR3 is TGTGCCACCAGTGATCCCAGGGGAAGTAGCACAGATACGCAGTATTTT. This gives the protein CATSDPRGSSTDTQYF.

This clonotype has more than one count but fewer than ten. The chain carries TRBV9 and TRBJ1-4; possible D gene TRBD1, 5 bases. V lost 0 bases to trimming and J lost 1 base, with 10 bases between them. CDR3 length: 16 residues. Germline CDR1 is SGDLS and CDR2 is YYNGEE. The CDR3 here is CASSVAGAVTNEKLFF. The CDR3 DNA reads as TGTGCCAGCAGCGTAGCTGGGGCAGTAACTAATGAAAAACTGTTTTTT.

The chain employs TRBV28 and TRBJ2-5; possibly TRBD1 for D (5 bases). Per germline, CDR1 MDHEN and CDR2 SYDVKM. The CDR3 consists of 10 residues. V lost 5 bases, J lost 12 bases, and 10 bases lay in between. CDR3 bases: TGTGCCAGCAGTGGCAGGGTGAAGTACTTC. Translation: CASSGRVKYF.

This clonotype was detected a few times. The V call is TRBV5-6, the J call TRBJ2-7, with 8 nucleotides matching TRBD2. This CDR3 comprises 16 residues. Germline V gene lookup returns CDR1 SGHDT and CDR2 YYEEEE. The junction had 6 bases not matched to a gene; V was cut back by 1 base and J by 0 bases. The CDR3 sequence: CASSLLPSGFSYEQYF. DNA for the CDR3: TGTGCCAGCAGCTTGCTGCCTAGCGGGTTCTCCTACGAGCAGTACTTC.

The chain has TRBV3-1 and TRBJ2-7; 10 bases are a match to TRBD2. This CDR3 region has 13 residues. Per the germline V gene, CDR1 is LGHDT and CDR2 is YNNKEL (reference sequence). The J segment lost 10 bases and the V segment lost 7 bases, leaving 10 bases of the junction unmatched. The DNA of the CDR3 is TGTGCCAGCACTCAAGGCCTAGCGGGAGCTCAGTACTTC. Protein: CASTQGLAGAQYF.

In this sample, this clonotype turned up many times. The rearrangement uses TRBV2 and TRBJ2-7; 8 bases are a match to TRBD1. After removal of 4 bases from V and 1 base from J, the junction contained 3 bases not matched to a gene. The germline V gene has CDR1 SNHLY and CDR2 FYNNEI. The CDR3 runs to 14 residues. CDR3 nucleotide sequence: TGTGCCAGCAGTGGGACAGGGCGGTCCTACGAGCAGTACTTC. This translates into CASSGTGRSYEQYF. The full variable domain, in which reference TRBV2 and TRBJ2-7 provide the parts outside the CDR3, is EPEVTQTPSHQVTQMGQEVILRCVPISNHLYFYWYRQILGQKVEFLVSFYNNEISEKSEIFDDQFSVERPDGSNFTLKIRSTKLEDSAMYFCASSGTGRSYEQYFGPGTRLTVT.

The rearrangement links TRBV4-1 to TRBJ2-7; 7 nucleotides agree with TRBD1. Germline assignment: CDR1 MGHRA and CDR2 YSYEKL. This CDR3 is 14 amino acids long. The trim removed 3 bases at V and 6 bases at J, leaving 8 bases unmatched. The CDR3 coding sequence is TGCGCCAGCAGCCACCCCGACAGGGTAGGCGAGCAGTACTTC. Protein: CASSHPDRVGEQYF.

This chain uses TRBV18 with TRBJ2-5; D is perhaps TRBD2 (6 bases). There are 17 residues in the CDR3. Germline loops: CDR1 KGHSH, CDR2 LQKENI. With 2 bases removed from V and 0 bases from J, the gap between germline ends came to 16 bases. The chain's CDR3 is CASSPGGPSWYQETQYF. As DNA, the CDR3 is TGTGCCAGCTCACCAGGAGGGCCGAGTTGGTACCAAGAGACCCAGTACTTC.

The CDR3 DNA sequence: TGCGCCAGCAGTGAGACTAGCGGGGGTCTAGGACAGTACTTC. It translates to CASSETSGGLGQYF. The V call is TRBV10-2, the J call TRBJ2-7, with 11 bases aligning to TRBD2. V was pared by 2 bases and J by 10 bases, with 7 bases of the junction left unmatched. The germline V gene encodes CDR1 WSHSY and CDR2 SAAADI. There are 14 residues in the CDR3.

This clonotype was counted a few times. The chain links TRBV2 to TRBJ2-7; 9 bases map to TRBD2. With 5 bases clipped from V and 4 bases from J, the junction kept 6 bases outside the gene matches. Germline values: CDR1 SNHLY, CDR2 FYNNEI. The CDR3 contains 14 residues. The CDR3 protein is CASSQGTSPYEQYF. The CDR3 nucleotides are TGTGCCAGCAGTCAGGGGACTAGCCCTTACGAGCAGTACTTC.

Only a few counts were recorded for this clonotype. The CDR3 reads CASSPGTPDGYTF. Written as DNA, the CDR3 is TGTGCCAGCAGTCCAGGGACGCCGGATGGCTACACCTTC. The J gene is TRBJ1-2, the V gene TRBV12-3 or TRBV12-4, with D possibly being TRBD1 (5 bases). The CDR3 consists of 13 residues. Trimming stripped 5 bases from V and 6 bases from J, with 13 bases between.

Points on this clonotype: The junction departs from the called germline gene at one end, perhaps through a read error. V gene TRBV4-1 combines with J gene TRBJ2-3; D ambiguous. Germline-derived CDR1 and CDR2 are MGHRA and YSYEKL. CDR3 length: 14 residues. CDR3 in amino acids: CAGSPVRTSHTQYF. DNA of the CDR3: TGCGCCGGCAGCCCCGTCCGGACCTCCCATACGCAGTATTTT.

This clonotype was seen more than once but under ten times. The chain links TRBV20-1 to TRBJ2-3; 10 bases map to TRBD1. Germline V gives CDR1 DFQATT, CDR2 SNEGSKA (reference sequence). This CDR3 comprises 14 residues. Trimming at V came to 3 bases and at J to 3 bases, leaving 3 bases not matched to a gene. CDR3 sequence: CSASWDRGTDTQYF. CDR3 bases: TGCAGTGCTAGTTGGGACAGGGGAACAGATACGCAGTATTTT.

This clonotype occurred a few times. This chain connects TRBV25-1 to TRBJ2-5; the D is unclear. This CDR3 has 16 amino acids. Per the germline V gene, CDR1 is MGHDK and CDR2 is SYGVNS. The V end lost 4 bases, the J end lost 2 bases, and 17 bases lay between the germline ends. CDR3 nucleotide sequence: TGTGCCAGCAGTGCCTTTGGGGTTCTTCCACAAGAGACCCAGTACTTC. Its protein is CASSAFGVLPQETQYF.

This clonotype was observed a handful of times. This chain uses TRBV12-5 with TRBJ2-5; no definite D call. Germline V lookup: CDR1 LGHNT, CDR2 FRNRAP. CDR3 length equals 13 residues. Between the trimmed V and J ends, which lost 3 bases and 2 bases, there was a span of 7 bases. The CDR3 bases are TGTGCTAGTGGTTTCGAGGTACAAGAGACCCAGTACTTC. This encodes CASGFEVQETQYF. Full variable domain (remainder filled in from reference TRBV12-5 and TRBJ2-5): DARVTQTPRHKVTEMGQEVTMRCQPILGHNTVFWYRQTMMQGLELLAYFRNRAPLDDSGMPKDRFSAEMPDATLATLKIQPSEPRDSAVYFCASGFEVQETQYFGPGTRLLVL.

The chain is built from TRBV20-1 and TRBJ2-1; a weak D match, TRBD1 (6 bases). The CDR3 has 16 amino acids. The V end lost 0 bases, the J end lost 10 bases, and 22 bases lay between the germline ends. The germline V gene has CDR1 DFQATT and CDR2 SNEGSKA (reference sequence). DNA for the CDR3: TGCAGTGCTAGAGAAGCGCAGGGGCGGGTCCCCTACGAGCAGTTCTTC. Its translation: CSAREAQGRVPYEQFF.